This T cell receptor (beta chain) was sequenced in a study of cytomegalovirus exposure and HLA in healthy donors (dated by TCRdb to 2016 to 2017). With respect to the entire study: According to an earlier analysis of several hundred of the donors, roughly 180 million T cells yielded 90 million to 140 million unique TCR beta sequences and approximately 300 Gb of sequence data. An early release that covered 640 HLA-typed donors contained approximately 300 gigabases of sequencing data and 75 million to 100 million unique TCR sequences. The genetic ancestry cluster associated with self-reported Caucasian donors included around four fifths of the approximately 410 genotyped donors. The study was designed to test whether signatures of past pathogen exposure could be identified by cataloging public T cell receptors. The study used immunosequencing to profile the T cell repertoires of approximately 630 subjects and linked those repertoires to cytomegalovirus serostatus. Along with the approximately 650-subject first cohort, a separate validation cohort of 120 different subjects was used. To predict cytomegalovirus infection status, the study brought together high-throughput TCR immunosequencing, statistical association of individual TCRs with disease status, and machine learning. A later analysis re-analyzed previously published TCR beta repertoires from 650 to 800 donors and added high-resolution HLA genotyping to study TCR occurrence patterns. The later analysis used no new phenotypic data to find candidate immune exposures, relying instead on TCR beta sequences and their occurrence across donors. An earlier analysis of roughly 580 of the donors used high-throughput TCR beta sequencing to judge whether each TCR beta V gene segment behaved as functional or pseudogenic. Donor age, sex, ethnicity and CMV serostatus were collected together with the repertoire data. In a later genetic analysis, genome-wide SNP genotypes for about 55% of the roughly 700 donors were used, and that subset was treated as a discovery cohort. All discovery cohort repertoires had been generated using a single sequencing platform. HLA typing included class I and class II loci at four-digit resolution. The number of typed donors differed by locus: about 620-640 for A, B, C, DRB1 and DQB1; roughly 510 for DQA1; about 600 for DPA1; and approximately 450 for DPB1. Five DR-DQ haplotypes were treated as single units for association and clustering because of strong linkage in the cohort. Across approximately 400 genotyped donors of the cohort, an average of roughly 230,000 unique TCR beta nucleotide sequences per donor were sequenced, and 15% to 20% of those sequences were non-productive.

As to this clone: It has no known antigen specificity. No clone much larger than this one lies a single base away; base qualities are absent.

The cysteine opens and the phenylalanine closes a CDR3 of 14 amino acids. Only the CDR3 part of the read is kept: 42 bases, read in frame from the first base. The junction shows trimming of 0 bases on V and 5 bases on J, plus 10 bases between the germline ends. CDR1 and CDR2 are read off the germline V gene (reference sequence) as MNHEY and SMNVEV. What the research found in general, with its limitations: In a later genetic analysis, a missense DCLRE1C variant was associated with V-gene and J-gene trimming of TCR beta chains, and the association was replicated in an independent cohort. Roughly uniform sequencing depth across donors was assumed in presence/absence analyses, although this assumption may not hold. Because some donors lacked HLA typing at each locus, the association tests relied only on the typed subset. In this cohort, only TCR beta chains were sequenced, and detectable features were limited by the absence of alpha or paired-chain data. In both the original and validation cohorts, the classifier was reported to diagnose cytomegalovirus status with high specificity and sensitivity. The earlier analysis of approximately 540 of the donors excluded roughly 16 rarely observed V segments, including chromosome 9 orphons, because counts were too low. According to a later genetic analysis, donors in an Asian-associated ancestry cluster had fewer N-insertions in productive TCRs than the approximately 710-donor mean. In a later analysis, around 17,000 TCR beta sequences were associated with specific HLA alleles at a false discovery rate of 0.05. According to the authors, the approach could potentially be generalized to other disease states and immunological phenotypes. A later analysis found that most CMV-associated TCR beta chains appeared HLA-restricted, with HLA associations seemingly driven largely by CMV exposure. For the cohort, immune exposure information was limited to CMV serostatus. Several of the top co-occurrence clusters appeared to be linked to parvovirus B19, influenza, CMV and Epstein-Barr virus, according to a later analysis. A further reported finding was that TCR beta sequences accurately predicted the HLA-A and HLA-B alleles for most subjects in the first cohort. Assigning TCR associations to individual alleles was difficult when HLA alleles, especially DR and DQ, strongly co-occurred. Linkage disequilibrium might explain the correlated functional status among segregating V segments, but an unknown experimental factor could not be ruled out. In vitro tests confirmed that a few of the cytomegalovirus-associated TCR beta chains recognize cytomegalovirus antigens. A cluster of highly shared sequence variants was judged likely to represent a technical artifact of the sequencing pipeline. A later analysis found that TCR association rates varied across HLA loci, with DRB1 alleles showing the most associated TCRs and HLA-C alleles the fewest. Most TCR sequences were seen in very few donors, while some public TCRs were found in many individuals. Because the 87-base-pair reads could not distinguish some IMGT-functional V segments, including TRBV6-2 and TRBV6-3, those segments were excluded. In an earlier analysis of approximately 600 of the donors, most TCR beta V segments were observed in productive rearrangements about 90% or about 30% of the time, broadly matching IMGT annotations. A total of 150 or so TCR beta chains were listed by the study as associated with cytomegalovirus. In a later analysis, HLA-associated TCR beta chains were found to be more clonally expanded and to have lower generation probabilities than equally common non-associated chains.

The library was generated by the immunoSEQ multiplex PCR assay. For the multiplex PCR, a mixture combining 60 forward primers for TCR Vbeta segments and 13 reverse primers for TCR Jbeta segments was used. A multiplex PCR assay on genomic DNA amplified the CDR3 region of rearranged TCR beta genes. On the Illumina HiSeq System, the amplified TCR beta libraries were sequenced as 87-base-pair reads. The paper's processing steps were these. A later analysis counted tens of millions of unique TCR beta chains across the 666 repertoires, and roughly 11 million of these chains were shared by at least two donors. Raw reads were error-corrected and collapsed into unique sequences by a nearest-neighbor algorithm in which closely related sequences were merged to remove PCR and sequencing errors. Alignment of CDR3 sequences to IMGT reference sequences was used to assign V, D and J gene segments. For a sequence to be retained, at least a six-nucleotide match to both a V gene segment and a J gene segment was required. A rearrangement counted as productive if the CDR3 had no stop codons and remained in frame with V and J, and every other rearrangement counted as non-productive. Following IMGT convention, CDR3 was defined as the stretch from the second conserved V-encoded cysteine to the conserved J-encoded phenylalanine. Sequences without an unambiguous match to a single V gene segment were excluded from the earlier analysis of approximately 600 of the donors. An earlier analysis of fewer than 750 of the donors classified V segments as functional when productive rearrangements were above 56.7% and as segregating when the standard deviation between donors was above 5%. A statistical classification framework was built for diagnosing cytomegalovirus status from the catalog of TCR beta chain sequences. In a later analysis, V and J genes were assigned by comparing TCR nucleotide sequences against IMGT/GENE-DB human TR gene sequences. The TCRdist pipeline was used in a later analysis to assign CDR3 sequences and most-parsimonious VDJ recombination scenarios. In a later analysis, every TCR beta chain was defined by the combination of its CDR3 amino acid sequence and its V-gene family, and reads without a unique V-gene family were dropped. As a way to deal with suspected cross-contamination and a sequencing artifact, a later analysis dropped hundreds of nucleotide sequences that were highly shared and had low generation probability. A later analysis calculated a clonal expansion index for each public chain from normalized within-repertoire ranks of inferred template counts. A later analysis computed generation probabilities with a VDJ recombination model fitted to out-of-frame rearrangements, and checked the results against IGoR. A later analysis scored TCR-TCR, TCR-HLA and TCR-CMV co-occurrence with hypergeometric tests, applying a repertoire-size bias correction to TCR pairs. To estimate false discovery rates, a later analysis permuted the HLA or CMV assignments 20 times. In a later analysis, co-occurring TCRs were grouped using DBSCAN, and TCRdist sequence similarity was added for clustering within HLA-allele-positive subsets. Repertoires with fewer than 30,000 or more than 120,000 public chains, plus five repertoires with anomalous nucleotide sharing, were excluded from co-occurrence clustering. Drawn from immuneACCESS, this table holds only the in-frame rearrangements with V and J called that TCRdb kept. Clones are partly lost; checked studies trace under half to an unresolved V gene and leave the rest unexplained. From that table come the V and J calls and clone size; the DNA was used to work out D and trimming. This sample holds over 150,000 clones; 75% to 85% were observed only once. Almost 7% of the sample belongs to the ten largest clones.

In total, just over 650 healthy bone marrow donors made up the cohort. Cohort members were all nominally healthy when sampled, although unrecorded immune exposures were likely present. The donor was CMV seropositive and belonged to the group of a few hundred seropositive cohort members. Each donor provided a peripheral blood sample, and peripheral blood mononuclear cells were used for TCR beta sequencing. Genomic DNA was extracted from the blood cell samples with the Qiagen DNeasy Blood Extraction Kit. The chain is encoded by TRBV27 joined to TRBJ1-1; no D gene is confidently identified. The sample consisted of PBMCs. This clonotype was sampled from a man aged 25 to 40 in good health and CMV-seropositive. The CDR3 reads CASSLSPGETEAFF. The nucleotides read TGTGCCAGCAGTTTATCCCCCGGGGAGACTGAAGCTTTCTTT.